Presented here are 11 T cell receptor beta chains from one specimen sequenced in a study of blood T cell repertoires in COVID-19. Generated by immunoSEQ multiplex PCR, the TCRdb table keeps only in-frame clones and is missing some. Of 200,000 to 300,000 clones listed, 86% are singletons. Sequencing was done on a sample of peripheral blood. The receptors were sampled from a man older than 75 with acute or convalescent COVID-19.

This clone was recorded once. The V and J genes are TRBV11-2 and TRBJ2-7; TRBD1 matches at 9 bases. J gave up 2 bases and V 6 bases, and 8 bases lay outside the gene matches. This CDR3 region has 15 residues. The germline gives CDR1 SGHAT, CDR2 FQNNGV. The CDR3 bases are TGTGCCAGCAGTTCCGGGACAGGGAAGCCCTACGAGCAGTACTTC. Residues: CASSSGTGKPYEQYF.

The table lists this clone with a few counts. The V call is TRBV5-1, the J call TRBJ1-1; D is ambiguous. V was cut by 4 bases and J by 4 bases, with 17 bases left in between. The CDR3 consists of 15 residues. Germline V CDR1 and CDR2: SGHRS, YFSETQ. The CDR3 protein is CASSGKAGGGTEAFF. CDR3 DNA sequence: TGCGCCAGCAGCGGAAAGGCAGGAGGTGGCACTGAAGCTTTCTTT.

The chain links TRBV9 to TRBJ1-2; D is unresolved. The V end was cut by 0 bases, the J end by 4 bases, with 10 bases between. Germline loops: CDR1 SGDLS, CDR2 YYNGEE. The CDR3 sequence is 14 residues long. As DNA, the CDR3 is TGTGCCAGCAGCGTAGCCGCAGAGGGCTATGGCTACACCTTC. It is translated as CASSVAAEGYGYTF.

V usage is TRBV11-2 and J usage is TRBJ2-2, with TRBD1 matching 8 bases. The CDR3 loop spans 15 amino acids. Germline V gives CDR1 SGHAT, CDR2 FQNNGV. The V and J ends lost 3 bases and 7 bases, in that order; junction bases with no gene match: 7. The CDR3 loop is CASSFFGTGIGELFF. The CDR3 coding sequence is TGTGCCAGCAGCTTCTTTGGGACAGGCATCGGGGAGCTGTTTTTT.

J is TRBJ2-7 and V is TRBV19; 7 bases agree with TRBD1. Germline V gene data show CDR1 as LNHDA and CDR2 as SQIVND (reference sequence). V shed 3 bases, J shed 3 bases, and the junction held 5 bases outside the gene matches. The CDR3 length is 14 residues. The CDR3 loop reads CASSMLGTVYEQYF. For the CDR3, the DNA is TGTGCCAGTAGTATGCTCGGGACAGTCTACGAGCAGTACTTC.

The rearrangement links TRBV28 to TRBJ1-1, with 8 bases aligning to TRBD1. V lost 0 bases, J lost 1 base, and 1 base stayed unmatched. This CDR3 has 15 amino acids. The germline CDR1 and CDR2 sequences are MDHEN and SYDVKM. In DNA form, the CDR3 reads TGTGCCAGCAGTTTATGGGACAGGGCGAACACTGAAGCTTTCTTT. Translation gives CASSLWDRANTEAFF. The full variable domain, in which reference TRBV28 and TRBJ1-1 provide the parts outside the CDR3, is DVKVTQSSRYLVKRTGEKVFLECVQDMDHENMFWYRQDPGLGLRLIYFSYDVKMKEKGDIPEGYSVSREKKERFSLILESASTNQTSMYLCASSLWDRANTEAFFGQGTRLTVV.

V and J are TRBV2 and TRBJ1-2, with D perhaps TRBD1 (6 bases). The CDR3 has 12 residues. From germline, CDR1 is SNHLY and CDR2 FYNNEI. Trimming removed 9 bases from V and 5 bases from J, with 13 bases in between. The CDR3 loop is CARQGGGYGYTF. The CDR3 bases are TGTGCCAGACAGGGCGGCGGATATGGCTACACCTTC.

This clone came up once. This CDR3 reads CASSYGLVKNTGELFF. CDR3 coding DNA: TGTGCCAGCAGTTACGGCCTAGTGAAGAACACCGGGGAGCTGTTTTTT. The V call is TRBV6-5, the J call TRBJ2-2; D unresolved. This CDR3 is built from 16 residues. Germline assignment: CDR1 MNHEY and CDR2 SVGAGI. With 2 bases removed from V and 1 base from J, the gap between germline ends came to 11 bases.

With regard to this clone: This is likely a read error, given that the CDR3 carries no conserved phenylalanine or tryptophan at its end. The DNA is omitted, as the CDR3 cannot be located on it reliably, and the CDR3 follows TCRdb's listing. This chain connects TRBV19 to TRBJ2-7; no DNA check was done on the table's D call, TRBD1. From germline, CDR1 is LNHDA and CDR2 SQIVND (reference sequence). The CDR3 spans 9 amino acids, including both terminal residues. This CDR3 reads CASSSHRDI.

The CDR3 loop reads CASSDNPHALGDTEAFF. The CDR3, as DNA: TGTGCCAGCAGTGACAATCCCCACGCCCTCGGGGACACTGAAGCTTTCTTT. J is TRBJ1-1 and V is TRBV2; D gene ambiguous. Germline V CDR1 and CDR2: SNHLY, FYNNEI. The V gene lost 3 bases and the J gene lost 3 bases, with 20 bases spanning the gap. This CDR3 is built from 17 residues.

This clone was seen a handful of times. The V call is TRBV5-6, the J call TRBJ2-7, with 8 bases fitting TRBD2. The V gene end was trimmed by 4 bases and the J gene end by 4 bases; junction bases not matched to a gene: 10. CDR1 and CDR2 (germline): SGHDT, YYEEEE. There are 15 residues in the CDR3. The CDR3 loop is CASSPRGGRIYEQYF. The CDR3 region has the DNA TGTGCCAGCAGCCCCCGCGGGGGGCGCATATACGAGCAGTACTTC.